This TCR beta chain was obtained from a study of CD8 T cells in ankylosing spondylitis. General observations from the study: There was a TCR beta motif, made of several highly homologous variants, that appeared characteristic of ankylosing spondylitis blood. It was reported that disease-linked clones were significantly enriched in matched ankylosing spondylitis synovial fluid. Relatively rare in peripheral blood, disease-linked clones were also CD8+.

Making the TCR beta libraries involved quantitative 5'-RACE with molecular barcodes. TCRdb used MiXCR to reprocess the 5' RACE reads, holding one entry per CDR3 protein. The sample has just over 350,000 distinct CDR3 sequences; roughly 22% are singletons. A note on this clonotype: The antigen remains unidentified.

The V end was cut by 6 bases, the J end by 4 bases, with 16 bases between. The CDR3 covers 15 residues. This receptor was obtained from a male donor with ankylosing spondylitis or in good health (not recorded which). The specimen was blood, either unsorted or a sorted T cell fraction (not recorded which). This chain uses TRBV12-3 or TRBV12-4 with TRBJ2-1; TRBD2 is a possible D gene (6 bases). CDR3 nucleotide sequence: TGTGCCAGCAGACCCACCGGGACTCCATACAATGAGCAGTTCTTC. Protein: CASRPTGTPYNEQFF.